The 25 T cell receptor beta chains below all came from one sample that was sequenced in a study of T cell responses to AZD1222 COVID-19 vaccine. The method was immunoSEQ multiplex PCR; TCRdb's version includes in-frame clones alone and lacks a portion of them. The table lists some 180,000 clones, approximately 90% of them singletons. Specimen: peripheral blood, collected 28 days after the second AZD1222 dose. All receptors derive from an adult who received the AZD1222 COVID-19 vaccine.

The chain joins TRBV4-1 to TRBJ2-3; 9 bases fit TRBD2. The V segment lost 2 bases and the J segment 2 bases; nucleotides outside the gene matches: 2. CDR3 length: 15 residues. Germline CDR1 reads MGHRA; CDR2 reads YSYEKL. DNA for the CDR3: TGCGCCAGCAGCCAAATAGCGGGAGTCACAGATACGCAGTATTTT. Its translation is CASSQIAGVTDTQYF.

The rearrangement uses TRBV7-3 and TRBJ2-2; the D call may be TRBD1 or TRBD2 (7 bases each). Germline V gene lookup returns CDR1 SGHTA and CDR2 FQGTGA. The length of the CDR3 is 16 residues. V was pared by 5 bases and J by 7 bases, with 20 bases between. The CDR3 loop reads CASSRLGRGPVGELFF. CDR3 DNA sequence: TGTGCCAGCAGCCGCCTTGGGAGGGGGCCAGTCGGGGAGCTGTTTTTT.

The rearrangement uses TRBV6-2 or TRBV6-3 and TRBJ1-3; 7 positions agree with TRBD1. This CDR3 is 14 amino acids long. The V and J ends lost 6 bases and 5 bases, in that order; junction bases with no gene match: 7. CDR1 and CDR2 (germline): MNHEY, SVGEGT. The CDR3 DNA reads as TGTGCCAGCAGCCAACCGGGACAGAGAAACACCATATATTTT. This encodes CASSQPGQRNTIYF.

The J gene is TRBJ2-5, the V gene TRBV6-5, with TRBD2 as a possible D gene (6 bases). The V gene's germline CDR1 is MNHEY and CDR2 SVGAGI. CDR3 length equals 13 residues. Trimming removed 6 bases from V and 1 base from J, with 9 bases in between. DNA of the CDR3: TGTGCCAGCAGCAGGGACTTCCAAGAGACCCAGTACTTC. This codes for CASSRDFQETQYF.

The chain carries TRBV7-3 and TRBJ1-1; D gene uncertain. The CDR3 is 13 amino acids. Germline V gene lookup returns CDR1 SGHTA and CDR2 FQGTGA. V was pared by 2 bases and J by 0 bases, with 4 bases between. The CDR3 here is CASSLGMNTEAFF. In nucleotides, the CDR3 is TGTGCCAGCAGCTTAGGGATGAACACTGAAGCTTTCTTT.

This clone has just one count. The chain joins TRBV4-1 to TRBJ2-7; D might be TRBD1 (5 bases). The CDR3 sequence is 15 residues long. V gave up 0 bases and J gave up 6 bases, with 15 bases separating them. Looked up from germline, CDR1 is MGHRA and CDR2 is YSYEKL. The CDR3 spells CASSQDRTLRGEQYF. The DNA for the CDR3 is TGCGCCAGCAGCCAAGATCGGACCCTTAGGGGCGAGCAGTACTTC.

The chain combines TRBV7-3 with TRBJ2-3, with 13 bases that match TRBD2. V shed 5 bases and J 2 bases; nucleotides not matched to a gene: 10. The CDR3 runs to 18 residues. The germline V gene encodes CDR1 SGHTA and CDR2 FQGTGA. This chain's CDR3 is CASSPRGGTSGATDTQYF. In DNA, the CDR3 is TGTGCCAGCAGCCCCCGGGGGGGGACTAGCGGGGCCACAGATACGCAGTATTTT.

The chain uses TRBV6-5 and TRBJ1-2, with D tentatively TRBD1 (5 bases). V lost 6 bases, J lost 3 bases, and 17 bases lay in between. The CDR3 is 15 amino acids. Germline V CDR1 and CDR2: MNHEY, SVGAGI. The CDR3 DNA reads as TGTGCCAGCAGAGATATAACTAGGGGCTACTATGGCTACACCTTC. Its protein product is CASRDITRGYYGYTF.

The genes are TRBV6-5 and TRBJ1-4, with D tentatively TRBD1 (6 bases). The CDR3 extends over 15 amino acids. Per germline, CDR1 MNHEY and CDR2 SVGAGI. V lost 5 bases, J lost 4 bases, and 14 bases lay in between. The chain's CDR3 is CASSPLRGSNEKLFF. CDR3 DNA: TGTGCCAGCAGTCCTTTGAGGGGGAGTAATGAAAAACTGTTTTTT.

The chain is built from TRBV5-8 and TRBJ1-2; possible D gene TRBD1, 5 bases. Germline V gene lookup returns CDR1 SGHTS and CDR2 YDEGEE. CDR3 length: 18 residues. V lost 3 bases and J 4 bases, leaving 25 bases between the germline ends. Written as DNA, the CDR3 is TGTGCCAGCAGCTCGACCTCCGGGGCCCTCCCCACACTCTATGGCTACACCTTC. Translating gives CASSSTSGALPTLYGYTF.

CDR3 nucleotides: TGTGCCAGCAGCTTGGCCTTGGGCAGGGCGGGGGAGCAGTTCTTC. This encodes CASSLALGRAGEQFF. This chain uses TRBV5-4 with TRBJ2-1; TRBD2 is a possible D gene (6 bases). The CDR3 extends over 15 amino acids. V was pared by 0 bases and J by 10 bases, with 17 bases between. The germline gives CDR1 SGHNT, CDR2 YYREEE (reference sequence).

The V and J genes are TRBV19 and TRBJ2-6; D is perhaps TRBD1 (6 bases). The CDR3 has 16 residues. Germline CDR1 and CDR2: LNHDA and SQIVND (reference sequence). Between the trimmed V and J ends, which lost 6 bases and 2 bases, there was a span of 14 bases. The CDR3 DNA sequence: TGTGCCAGTAGGTTACAGGGCGGTCCTGGGGCCAACGTCCTGACTTTC. It specifies CASRLQGGPGANVLTF.

This clone was recorded a few times. The chain is built from TRBV19 and TRBJ1-1; D gene unclear. Trimming took 5 bases from V and 3 from J, leaving 7 bases between them. Per the germline V gene, CDR1 is LNHDA and CDR2 is SQIVND (reference sequence). The CDR3 runs 12 residues. The CDR3 sequence: CASSYSHTEAFF. The CDR3 nucleotides read TGTGCCAGTAGTTACAGCCACACTGAAGCTTTCTTT.

The chain joins TRBV4-3 to TRBJ2-3; 7 bases map to TRBD1. The CDR3 is 17 residues long. CDR1 is LGHNA and CDR2 is YSLEER in the germline V gene. With V trimmed by 0 bases and J by 2 bases, 8 bases remained unmatched. In DNA, the CDR3 is TGCGCCAGCAGCCAAGAGCCTACGGGACAGATCACAGATACGCAGTATTTT. Amino acids: CASSQEPTGQITDTQYF.

This chain links TRBV18 with TRBJ2-7; no definite D call. Trimming stripped 3 bases from V and 9 bases from J, with 6 bases between. The CDR3 consists of 10 residues. The germline V gene encodes CDR1 KGHSH and CDR2 LQKENI. CDR3 in amino acids: CASSPAGQYF. The CDR3, as DNA: TGTGCCAGCTCACCGGCCGGGCAGTACTTC.

V usage is TRBV15 and J usage is TRBJ2-7; a weak D match, TRBD2 (5 bases). Germline CDR1 is LNHNV and CDR2 is YYDKDF (reference sequence). This CDR3 has 14 amino acids. The V end lost 3 bases, the J end lost 5 bases, and 14 bases lay between the germline ends. The CDR3 sequence is CATSSLEEPHEQYF. CDR3 in DNA: TGTGCCACCAGCAGTCTGGAGGAGCCCCACGAGCAGTACTTC.

The J gene is TRBJ2-7, the V gene TRBV6-5; D uncertain. Germline V CDR1 and CDR2: MNHEY, SVGAGI. The V end was cut by 2 bases, the J end by 3 bases, with 14 bases between. The CDR3 covers 15 residues. This CDR3 is CASSYVPTQNYEQYF. CDR3 sequence (DNA): TGTGCCAGCAGTTACGTCCCCACCCAAAACTACGAGCAGTACTTC.

V and J are TRBV3-1 (or the pseudogene TRBV3-2) and TRBJ1-1, with D unresolved. The germline V gene has CDR1 LGHDT and CDR2 YNNKEL (reference sequence). This CDR3 has 13 residues. Trimming stripped 4 bases from V and 5 bases from J, with 11 bases between. The CDR3 region is CASSRSGGTEAFF. Written as DNA, the CDR3 is TGTGCCAGCAGCCGGTCAGGTGGAACTGAAGCTTTCTTT.

CDR3 sequence (DNA): TGTGCCAGCAGCCCCTCGGACAGGGTTTCTGGCTACACCTTC. Protein product: CASSPSDRVSGYTF. The rearrangement joins TRBV5-4 to TRBJ1-2; the match to TRBD1 covers 8 bases. Trimming at V came to 4 bases and at J to 7 bases, leaving 9 bases not matched to a gene. The CDR3 is 14 amino acids. Germline loops: CDR1 SGHNT, CDR2 YYREEE (reference sequence).

The J gene is TRBJ1-1, the V gene TRBV7-2; TRBD1 agrees at 7 bases. This CDR3 region has 14 residues. Germline V lookup: CDR1 SGHTA, CDR2 FQGNSA. V lost 2 bases and J lost 5; bases outside the gene matches: 5. In DNA form, the CDR3 reads TGTGCCAGCAGCTTAATAGGGGGCCGGACTGAAGCTTTCTTT. As protein: CASSLIGGRTEAFF.

The chain recombines TRBV28 with TRBJ2-3; possibly TRBD1 for D (6 bases). The V gene lost 1 base and the J gene lost 0 bases, with 8 bases spanning the gap. Germline V CDR1 and CDR2: MDHEN, SYDVKM. The CDR3 totals 15 residues. The CDR3 region is CASSLSQGSTDTQYF. CDR3 coding DNA: TGTGCCAGCAGTTTATCGCAGGGGAGCACAGATACGCAGTATTTT. The full variable domain, in which reference TRBV28 and TRBJ2-3 provide the parts outside the CDR3, is DVKVTQSSRYLVKRTGEKVFLECVQDMDHENMFWYRQDPGLGLRLIYFSYDVKMKEKGDIPEGYSVSREKKERFSLILESASTNQTSMYLCASSLSQGSTDTQYFGPGTRLTVL.

This chain links TRBV4-1 with TRBJ2-3; D ambiguous. CDR1 MGHRA and CDR2 YSYEKL come from the germline V gene. The CDR3 is made up of 14 amino acids. Between the trimmed V and J ends, which lost 0 bases and 1 base, there was a span of 5 bases. The CDR3 region is CASSQDPGTDTQYF. The DNA for the CDR3 is TGCGCCAGCAGCCAAGATCCTGGCACAGATACGCAGTATTTT.

This clone was detected once. The rearrangement uses TRBV2 and TRBJ1-2; a weak D match, TRBD1 (6 bases). Germline values: CDR1 SNHLY, CDR2 FYNNEI. The germline V and J ends were trimmed by 9 bases and 4 bases, with 15 bases remaining between them. The CDR3 has 13 residues. CDR3 sequence: CARATGGSYGYTF. Written as DNA, the CDR3 is TGTGCCAGGGCTACTGGGGGCTCCTATGGCTACACCTTC.

V and J are TRBV4-2 and TRBJ1-3; the D gene is possibly TRBD1 (5 bases). The length of the CDR3 is 16 residues. Germline V gene data show CDR1 as LGHNA and CDR2 as YNFKEQ. Trimming took off 0 bases at V and 5 bases at J, with 14 bases between the two ends. CDR3 sequence reads: CASSQDRGQGRNTIYF. The CDR3 DNA is TGTGCCAGCAGCCAAGACCGAGGGCAGGGAAGAAACACCATATATTTT.

The chain joins TRBV6-5 to TRBJ2-2; TRBD1 agrees at 7 bases. V dropped 6 bases and J dropped 4; count of bases not matched to a gene: 2. Germline V gene sequence: CDR1 MNHEY, CDR2 SVGAGI. The CDR3 runs to 13 residues. CDR3 residues: CASSRQGTGELFF. The CDR3 DNA is TGTGCCAGCAGCCGACAGGGCACCGGGGAGCTGTTTTTT.